These 32 T cell receptor beta chains were sequenced from one sample in a study of T cell repertoires in cytomegalovirus infection (dated by TCRdb to between 2017 and 2020). Sequencing used an Illumina HiSeq 1500. TCRdb itself trimmed the public reads at Q25 with fastp, ran MiXCR and retained productive beta chains. Duplicate CDR3 protein sequences are folded into a single record with the most common DNA and genes. Across this sample there are 250,000 or so distinct CDR3 sequences, with approximately 17% seen only once. Together, the top ten hold roughly half of the sample. Input material: CD8+ T cells from PBMCs. The receptors were sampled from a human donor in good health (CMV status not recorded). Some clones in this sample may be carry-over from other donors' samples.

The V and J genes are TRBV7-4 and TRBJ2-7; TRBD1 matches 7 bases. The CDR3 extends over 18 amino acids. Germline CDR1 SGHVT, CDR2 SQSDAQ. Unmatched junction bases numbered 14, after V lost 1 base and J lost 2 bases. The CDR3 protein is CASSLEWASNRGAYEQYF. The CDR3 bases are TGTGCCAGCAGCTTAGAATGGGCCAGCAACAGGGGCGCCTACGAGCAGTACTTC.

This clonotype was detected many times. The genes are TRBV20-1 and TRBJ2-7; no definite D call. CDR1 and CDR2 (germline): DFQATT, SNEGSKA (reference sequence). The CDR3 sequence is 15 residues long. V gave up 0 bases and J gave up 0 bases, with 12 bases separating them. The CDR3 nucleotides are TGCAGTGCTAGAGATCTGACGGCGAGCTCCTACGAGCAGTACTTC. Translation: CSARDLTASSYEQYF.

The chain couples TRBV6-5 to TRBJ1-1; D unclear. Trimming took 2 bases from V and 5 from J, leaving 15 bases between them. The CDR3 is 15 amino acids. The germline gives CDR1 MNHEY, CDR2 SVGAGI. In DNA form, the CDR3 reads TGTGCCAGCAGTTACGTCGCAGATACTCGGACTGAAGCTTTCTTT. It encodes CASSYVADTRTEAFF.

In regard to this clonotype: A much more abundant neighbour one base away suggests this may be a read error. The V gene is TRBV7-9, the J gene TRBJ1-1; TRBD1 is a possible D gene (6 bases). CDR1 SEHNR and CDR2 FQNEAQ come from the germline V gene (reference sequence). CDR3 length: 15 amino acids. Trimming took off 11 bases at V and 1 base at J, with 20 bases between the two ends. CDR3 nucleotides: TGTGCCGGCCCCCCCGACAGGCCGGGGAACACTGAAGCTTTCTTT. As protein: CAGPPDRPGNTEAFF.

The chain links TRBV3-1 to TRBJ2-7; possibly TRBD1 for D (6 bases). V was pared by 1 base and J by 0 bases, with 10 bases between. Germline V gives CDR1 LGHDT, CDR2 YNNKEL (reference sequence). The CDR3 is made up of 15 amino acids. CDR3 loop: CASSQVQDSSYEQYF. CDR3 in DNA: TGTGCCAGCAGCCAAGTTCAGGACAGCTCCTACGAGCAGTACTTC.

The table lists this clonotype with many counts. The V and J genes are TRBV7-8 and TRBJ1-5, with D perhaps matching TRBD1 (5 bases). V gave up 4 bases and J gave up 0 bases, with 13 bases separating them. This CDR3 contains 16 residues. Germline lookup yields CDR1 SGHVS and CDR2 FQNEAQ. This CDR3 reads CASSSRGPNSNQPQHF. The CDR3 DNA reads TGTGCCAGCAGCTCACGGGGACCGAATAGCAATCAGCCCCAGCATTTT.

The rearrangement uses TRBV4-1 and TRBJ2-1; TRBD2 agrees at 7 bases. Germline lookup yields CDR1 MGHRA and CDR2 YSYEKL. The V and J ends lost 4 bases and 2 bases, in that order; junction bases with no gene match: 8. The CDR3 is made up of 16 amino acids. In DNA form, the CDR3 reads TGCGCCAGCAGCCCTGGGGGGGGGGTTGCCTACAATGAGCAGTTCTTC. This codes for CASSPGGGVAYNEQFF.

As to this clonotype: This may stem from a read error, because a much larger clone lies one nucleotide away. This chain connects TRBV19 to TRBJ1-1; no reliable D call. The CDR3 sequence is 15 residues long. Germline V gene lookup returns CDR1 LNHDA and CDR2 SQIVND (reference sequence). Here the CDR3 DNA reads TGTACCAGTAGTGTTACTCCGCGGGGTAGCACTGAAGCTTTCTTT. Translation gives CTSSVTPRGSTEAFF.

This clonotype was detected a few times. The gene calls are TRBV15 and TRBJ2-5; D not resolved. This CDR3 comprises 15 residues. V shed 1 base and J shed 1 base, with 10 bases lying between them. Germline V CDR1 and CDR2: LNHNV, YYDKDF (reference sequence). For the CDR3, the DNA is TGTGCCACCAGCAGAGGTCCGGCCAGCCAAGAGACCCAGTACTTC. Encoded protein: CATSRGPASQETQYF.

This clonotype was seen at least ten times. The V gene is TRBV7-6, the J gene TRBJ2-1, with TRBD2 identical over 11 bases. The CDR3 runs to 16 residues. CDR1 is SGHVS and CDR2 is FNYEAQ in the germline V gene. Losses at the gene ends were 5 bases for V and 3 bases for J; bases not matched to a gene: 6. In DNA, the CDR3 is TGTGCCAGCAGCGAGTCTAGCGGGGGGAGCTACAATGAGCAGTTCTTC. As protein: CASSESSGGSYNEQFF.

The chain has TRBV6-2 or TRBV6-3 and TRBJ1-1, with 7 bases lining up with TRBD1. The germline V gene has CDR1 MNHEY and CDR2 SVGEGT. The CDR3 consists of 15 residues. V gave up 2 bases and J gave up 3 bases; unmatched junction bases: 6. The CDR3 nucleotides are TGTGCCAGCAGTTACGGGACAGAATTGTACACTGAAGCTTTCTTT. Its translation: CASSYGTELYTEAFF.

This clonotype was counted a few times. CDR3 in amino acids: CASSKPTGVSGISSNTGELFF. The CDR3 bases are TGTGCCAGTAGTAAGCCGACAGGGGTATCAGGAATTTCTTCGAACACCGGGGAGCTGTTTTTT. The V and J genes are TRBV19 and TRBJ2-2; 8 nucleotides align to TRBD1. Germline V lookup: CDR1 LNHDA, CDR2 SQIVND (reference sequence). This CDR3 spans 21 amino acids. V shed 4 bases, J shed 0 bases, and the junction held 19 bases outside the gene matches.

This clonotype occurred a few times. The chain employs TRBV2 and TRBJ2-7; no firm D call. Trimming pared 4 bases from V and 6 bases from J, leaving 13 bases between. The CDR3 totals 13 residues. Looked up from germline, CDR1 is SNHLY and CDR2 is FYNNEI. The CDR3 is CASSGQRLGEQYF. CDR3 DNA: TGTGCCAGCAGTGGCCAGCGACTGGGCGAGCAGTACTTC.

This clonotype has ten or more counts. The genes are TRBV7-2 and TRBJ1-1; 8 bases are shared with TRBD1. Trimming removed 4 bases from V and 8 bases from J; junction bases left unmatched: 9. Germline V lookup: CDR1 SGHTA, CDR2 FQGNSA. CDR3 length: 14 amino acids. The CDR3, as DNA: TGTGCCAGCAGCTCCCGGACAGGGTTTGACGAAGCTTTCTTT. Translated: CASSSRTGFDEAFF.

This clonotype was counted ten times or more. The V and J genes are TRBV2 and TRBJ2-7; D not resolved. The germline CDR1 and CDR2 sequences are SNHLY and FYNNEI. The V end was cut by 4 bases, the J end by 5 bases, with 3 bases between. There are 10 residues in the CDR3. The CDR3 region has the DNA TGTGCCAGCAGTGGCCACGAGCAGTACTTC. Translated: CASSGHEQYF.

This clonotype was detected ten times or more. The chain uses TRBV29-1 and TRBJ2-7, with 10 bases aligning to TRBD1. The CDR3 length is 12 residues. CDR1 is SQVTM, CDR2 ANQGSEA, per germline. Losses at the gene ends were 4 bases for V and 6 bases for J; bases not matched to a gene: 3. CDR3 amino acids: CSVGQGALEQYF. DNA of the CDR3: TGCAGCGTTGGACAGGGGGCTCTCGAGCAGTACTTC.

This clonotype appeared a few times. The V and J genes are TRBV20-1 and TRBJ1-1; TRBD1 matches 8 bases. The CDR3 consists of 13 residues. Germline assignment: CDR1 DFQATT and CDR2 SNEGSKA (reference sequence). V lost 5 bases, J lost 7 bases, and 9 bases stayed unmatched. CDR3 loop: CSALDRGEREAFF. The CDR3 DNA reads TGCAGTGCTCTCGACAGGGGAGAACGTGAAGCTTTCTTT.

The chain uses TRBV15 and TRBJ2-7; D is tentatively TRBD1 or TRBD2 (5 bases each). Germline CDR1 is LNHNV and CDR2 is YYDKDF (reference sequence). The length of the CDR3 is 15 residues. V lost 5 bases, J lost 3 bases, and 17 bases lay in between. CDR3 residues: CATSGRDDAGYEQYF. The CDR3, as DNA: TGTGCCACCAGCGGACGGGACGATGCGGGCTACGAGCAGTACTTC.

The chain uses TRBV14 and TRBJ2-7; D possibly corresponds to TRBD1 (5 bases). With 4 bases removed from V and 1 base from J, the gap between germline ends came to 11 bases. In germline, CDR1 is SGHDN, CDR2 FVKESK. This CDR3 comprises 14 residues. CDR3 loop: CASSPPGKSYEQYF. The CDR3 DNA reads as TGTGCCAGCAGCCCACCAGGGAAGTCCTACGAGCAGTACTTC.

In its sample, this clonotype was seen once. This rearrangement joins TRBV29-1 to TRBJ2-6, with D maybe TRBD2 (5 bases). V was clipped by 1 base and J by 1 base, with 5 bases between them. The CDR3 is 14 residues long. From germline, CDR1 is SQVTM and CDR2 ANQGSEA. DNA of the CDR3: TGCAGCGTTGAAGGAGGGTCTGGGGCCAACGTCCTGACTTTC. Protein product: CSVEGGSGANVLTF.

The chain has TRBV29-1 and TRBJ2-1, with 8 bases lining up with TRBD1. V gave up 4 bases and J gave up 4 bases; unmatched junction bases: 6. The CDR3 spans 14 residues. CDR1 is SQVTM, CDR2 ANQGSEA, per germline. CDR3 bases: TGCAGCGTTGGACGACAGGGGTTATACAATGAGCAGTTCTTC. It translates to CSVGRQGLYNEQFF.

This clonotype was seen a handful of times. The V call is TRBV7-2, the J call TRBJ2-5; 8 bases align to TRBD2. CDR1 is SGHTA, CDR2 FQGNSA, per germline. The CDR3 runs 19 residues. J was trimmed by 5 bases and V by 1 base; bases with no gene match: 18. The CDR3 nucleotides are TGTGCCAGCAGCTTAGGCGGGGGGCCGAACCGTCGTTCGGGGGAGACCCAGTACTTC. It encodes CASSLGGGPNRRSGETQYF.

This clonotype occurred many times. The V call is TRBV7-9, the J call TRBJ1-2, with 9 bases identical to TRBD1. The CDR3 is 14 residues long. V lost 6 bases to trimming and J lost 8 bases; unmatched junction nucleotides: 10. Germline V gene sequence: CDR1 SEHNR, CDR2 FQNEAQ (reference sequence). The DNA of the CDR3 is TGTGCCAGCAGTTTACCGGACAGGGGATTGGGCTACACCTTC. Translated: CASSLPDRGLGYTF.

As DNA, the CDR3 is TGTGCCAGCAGTGTAGAGTGGGGTCAGCCCCAGCATTTT. Translating it yields CASSVEWGQPQHF. The J gene is TRBJ1-5, the V gene TRBV6-2 or TRBV6-3; D ambiguous. Germline V lookup: CDR1 MNHEY, CDR2 SVGEGT. The CDR3 is made up of 13 amino acids. V lost 5 bases and J 6 bases, leaving 11 bases between the germline ends.

The table lists this clonotype with many counts. This chain connects TRBV6-1 to TRBJ2-1; the D is unclear. The germline V gene encodes CDR1 MNHNS and CDR2 SASEGT. Trimming left V 6 bases short and J 2 bases short, with 17 bases between. CDR3 length: 16 residues. In nucleotides, the CDR3 is TGTGCCAGCAGCCCGTCAGTGACAAACCCCTACAATGAGCAGTTCTTC. Its protein product is CASSPSVTNPYNEQFF.

This clonotype was counted ten times or more. The chain employs TRBV2 and TRBJ2-1; 10 bases map to TRBD2. CDR1 and CDR2 from the germline V gene are SNHLY and FYNNEI. V lost 4 bases and J lost 6; bases outside the gene matches: 3. CDR3 size: 14 residues. CDR3 residues: CASSAVAGGNEQFF. For the CDR3, the DNA is TGTGCCAGCAGTGCGGTAGCGGGGGGCAATGAGCAGTTCTTC.

The CDR3 sequence: CASRRGTGSRWTQYF. The CDR3 coding sequence is TGTGCCAGCAGGCGCGGGACAGGCTCGAGGTGGACCCAGTACTTC. The chain has TRBV11-1 and TRBJ2-5; 8 nucleotides line up with TRBD1. From germline, CDR1 is SGHAT and CDR2 FQDESV (reference sequence). The junction had 13 bases not matched to a gene; V was cut back by 6 bases and J by 7 bases. The CDR3 covers 15 residues. Supplemented by reference TRBV11-1 and TRBJ2-5, the full variable domain reads EAEVAQSPRYKITEKSQAVAFWCDPISGHATLYWYRQILGQGPELLVQFQDESVVDDSQLPKDRFSAERLKGVDSTLKIQPAELGDSAMYLCASRRGTGSRWTQYFGPGTRLLVL.

This clonotype was picked up many times. The chain has TRBV7-2 and TRBJ1-1; D call uncertain. Germline-derived CDR1 and CDR2 are SGHTA and FQGNSA. CDR3 length: 15 amino acids. The germline V and J ends were trimmed by 2 bases and 1 base, with 11 bases remaining between them. This CDR3 is CASSLFPTGNTEAFF. DNA for the CDR3: TGTGCCAGCAGCTTATTTCCAACGGGGAACACTGAAGCTTTCTTT. Full variable domain (rest looked up from reference TRBV7-2 and TRBJ1-1): GAGVSQSPSNKVTEKGKDVELRCDPISGHTALYWYRQSLGQGLEFLIYFQGNSAPDKSGLPSDRFSAERTGGSVSTLTIQRTQQEDSAVYLCASSLFPTGNTEAFFGQGTRLTVV.

The sample holds a few counts of this clonotype. J is TRBJ2-3 and V is TRBV6-5; 7 bases map to TRBD2. CDR3 size: 14 residues. Trimming at V came to 0 bases and at J to 6 bases, leaving 3 bases not matched to a gene. The germline CDR1 and CDR2 sequences are MNHEY and SVGAGI. CDR3 amino acids: CASSYSGGGDTQYF. In DNA, the CDR3 is TGTGCCAGCAGTTACTCGGGGGGGGGGGATACGCAGTATTTT.

The rearrangement joins TRBV29-1 to TRBJ2-1; weak D call: TRBD1 (5 bases). Germline V gene lookup returns CDR1 SQVTM and CDR2 ANQGSEA. With 7 bases removed from V and 12 bases from J, the gap between germline ends came to 13 bases. The CDR3 runs to 10 residues. The CDR3: CSGSVQGQFF. The CDR3 nucleotides are TGCAGCGGTTCGGTCCAGGGGCAGTTCTTC.

The chain uses TRBV24-1 and TRBJ2-4; D not resolved. Trimming pared 9 bases from V and 12 bases from J, leaving 11 bases between. CDR3 length: 10 amino acids. The germline V gene has CDR1 KGHDR and CDR2 SFDVKD. The DNA for the CDR3 is TGTGCCACCCGCTTCAACTATCAGTACTTC. It is translated as CATRFNYQYF.

This clonotype was found many times. The chain recombines TRBV12-3 or TRBV12-4 with TRBJ1-1, with D hard to call. CDR3 length: 16 amino acids. V was shortened by 3 bases and J by 0 bases, with 14 bases between the two germline ends. The CDR3 sequence: CASSFVPPVMNTEAFF. The CDR3 nucleotides are TGTGCCAGCAGTTTTGTACCCCCGGTGATGAACACTGAAGCTTTCTTT.